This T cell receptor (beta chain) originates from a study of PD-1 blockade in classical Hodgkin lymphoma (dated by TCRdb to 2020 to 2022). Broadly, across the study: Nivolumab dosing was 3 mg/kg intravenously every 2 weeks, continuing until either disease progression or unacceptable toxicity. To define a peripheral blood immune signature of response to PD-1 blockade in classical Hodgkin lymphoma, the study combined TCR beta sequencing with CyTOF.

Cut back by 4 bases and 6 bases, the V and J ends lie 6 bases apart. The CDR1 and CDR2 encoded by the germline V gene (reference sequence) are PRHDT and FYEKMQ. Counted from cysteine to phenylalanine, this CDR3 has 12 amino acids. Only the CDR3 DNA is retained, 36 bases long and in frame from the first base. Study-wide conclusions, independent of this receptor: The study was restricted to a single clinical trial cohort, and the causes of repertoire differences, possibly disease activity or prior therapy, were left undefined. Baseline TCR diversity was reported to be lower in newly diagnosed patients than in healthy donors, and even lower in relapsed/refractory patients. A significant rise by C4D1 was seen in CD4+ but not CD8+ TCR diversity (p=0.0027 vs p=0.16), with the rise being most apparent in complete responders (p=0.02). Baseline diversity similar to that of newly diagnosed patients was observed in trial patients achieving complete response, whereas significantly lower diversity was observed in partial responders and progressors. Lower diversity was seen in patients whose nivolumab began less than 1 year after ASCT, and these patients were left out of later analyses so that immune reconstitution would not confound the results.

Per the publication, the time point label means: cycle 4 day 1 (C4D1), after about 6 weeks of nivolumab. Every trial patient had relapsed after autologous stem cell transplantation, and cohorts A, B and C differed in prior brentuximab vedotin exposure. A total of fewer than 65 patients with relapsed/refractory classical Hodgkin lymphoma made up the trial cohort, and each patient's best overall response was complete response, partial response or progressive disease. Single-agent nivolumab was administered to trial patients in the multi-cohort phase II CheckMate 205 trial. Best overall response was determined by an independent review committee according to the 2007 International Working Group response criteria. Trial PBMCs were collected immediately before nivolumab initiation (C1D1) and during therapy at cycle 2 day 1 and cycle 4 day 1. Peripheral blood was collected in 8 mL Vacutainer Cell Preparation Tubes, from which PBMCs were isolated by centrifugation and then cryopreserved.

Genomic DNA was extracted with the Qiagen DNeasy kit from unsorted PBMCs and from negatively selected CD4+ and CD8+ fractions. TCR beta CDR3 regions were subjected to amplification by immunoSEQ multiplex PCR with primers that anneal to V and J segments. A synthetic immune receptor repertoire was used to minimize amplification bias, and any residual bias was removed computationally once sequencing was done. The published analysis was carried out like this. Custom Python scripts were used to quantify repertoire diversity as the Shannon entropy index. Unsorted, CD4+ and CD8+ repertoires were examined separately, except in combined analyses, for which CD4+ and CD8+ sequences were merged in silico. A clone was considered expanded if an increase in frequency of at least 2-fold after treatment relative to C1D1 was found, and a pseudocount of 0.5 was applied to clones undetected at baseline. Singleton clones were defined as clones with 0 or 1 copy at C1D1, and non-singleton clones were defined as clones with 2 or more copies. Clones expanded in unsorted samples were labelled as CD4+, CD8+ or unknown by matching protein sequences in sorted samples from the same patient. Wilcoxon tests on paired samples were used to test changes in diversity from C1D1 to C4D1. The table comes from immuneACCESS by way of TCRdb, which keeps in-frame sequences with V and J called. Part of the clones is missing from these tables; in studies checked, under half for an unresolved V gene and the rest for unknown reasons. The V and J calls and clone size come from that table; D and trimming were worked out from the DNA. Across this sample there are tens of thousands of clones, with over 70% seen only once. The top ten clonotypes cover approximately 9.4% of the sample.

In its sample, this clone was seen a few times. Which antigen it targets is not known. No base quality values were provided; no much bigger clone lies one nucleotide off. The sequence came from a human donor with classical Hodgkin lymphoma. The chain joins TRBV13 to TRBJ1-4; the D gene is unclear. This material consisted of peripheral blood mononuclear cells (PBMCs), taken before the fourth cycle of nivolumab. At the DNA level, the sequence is TGTGCCAGCAGCTCGTCCGATGAAAAACTGTTTTTT. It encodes CASSSSDEKLFF.